The text below deals with one TCR beta chain. The data were taken from a study of blood T cell repertoires in COVID-19. The wider study: The origin of the acute and convalescent COVID-19 samples was the United States, Italy and Spain.

In terms of age and location, participants ranged from roughly 18 to 95 years and lived in about 25 US areas. Libraries were prepared by immunoSEQ multiplex PCR; TCRdb keeps only in-frame clonotypes and omits some of them. The sample has more than 250,000 clones, roughly nine tenths seen once. V gave up 11 bases and J gave up 1 base, with 8 bases separating them. The length of the CDR3 is 12 residues. Germline V gene sequence: CDR1 LNHDA, CDR2 SQIVND (reference sequence). This TCR came from a woman younger than 45 who had recovered from COVID-19. Sequenced material: PBMCs or T cells enriched from blood (not recorded which). The chain combines TRBV19 with TRBJ2-2; D gene unclear. CDR3 amino acids: CASKLNTGELFF. The DNA for the CDR3 is TGTGCCTCCAAACTGAACACCGGGGAGCTGTTTTTT.